This T cell receptor beta chain was documented in a study of blood T cell repertoires in COVID-19. Across the whole study: Collection of acute and convalescent COVID-19 samples took place in the United States, Italy and Spain. Sample material is recorded as cDNA or gDNA derived from T cells, B-cell-depleted T cells, or PBMCs.

V lost 3 bases and J 2 bases, leaving 4 bases between the germline ends. Germline CDR1 is KGHSH and CDR2 is LQKENI. CDR3 size: 12 residues. Authors' analysis steps: Researchers report that nucleated cell counts were estimated from reference gene primer amplification. Generated by immunoSEQ multiplex PCR, the TCRdb table keeps only in-frame clones and is missing some. D and trimming come from the DNA, and the V and J calls and clone size come from that table. The table lists about 39,000 clones, roughly 85% of them singletons, with about 4.1% in the top ten. The specimen was peripheral blood. This receptor was obtained from a man aged 55 to 69 with acute or convalescent COVID-19. The chain employs TRBV18 and TRBJ2-5; no reliable D call. The CDR3: CASSPAQETQYF. CDR3 bases: TGTGCCAGCTCACCCGCGCAAGAGACCCAGTACTTC.